A selection of T cell receptor beta chains follows, all from one sample in a study of cytomegalovirus exposure and HLA in healthy donors. The assay was immunoSEQ multiplex PCR, and TCRdb's table has in-frame clones only and misses some. Of around 180,000 clones listed, around 87% are singletons. Sequences were obtained from PBMCs. The source is a woman younger than 30 in good health and CMV-seronegative. The CDR3 runs from the conserved cysteine through the conserved F or W. Fields, in order: D gene, V gene, J gene, clone size, CDR3 protein, CDR3 DNA. D genes are given only for firm matches. Rows give clone size only sometimes, using once, few, many, or a class for an expanded clone.

D: TRBD2
V: TRBV5-8
J: TRBJ2-4
size: few
CDR3: CASSSLTSGRVGYF
DNA: TGTGCCAGCAGCTCTCTGACTAGCGGGAGAGTAGGGTACTTC

D: -
V: TRBV2
J: TRBJ1-3
size: few
CDR3: CASMATNTIYF
DNA: TGTGCCAGCATGGCGACTAACACCATATATTTT

D: -
V: TRBV19
J: TRBJ1-4
size: -
CDR3: CASSIDFGRVWEKLFF
DNA: TGTGCCAGTAGTATAGATTTCGGCAGGGTTTGGGAAAAACTGTTTTTT

D: -
V: TRBV9
J: TRBJ2-7
size: -
CDR3: CASSVGWSGAGEQYF
DNA: TGTGCCAGCAGCGTAGGGTGGTCAGGGGCCGGAGAGCAGTACTTC

D: TRBD1
V: TRBV28
J: TRBJ2-3
size: -
CDR3: CASSLGDRGTDTQYF
DNA: TGTGCCAGCAGCTTGGGAGACAGGGGCACAGATACGCAGTATTTT

D: -
V: TRBV13
J: TRBJ1-5
size: -
CDR3: CASSFGRLHRGNQPQHF
DNA: TGTGCCAGCAGCTTCGGGAGACTCCATCGCGGCAATCAGCCCCAGCATTTT

D: -
V: TRBV6-6
J: TRBJ1-4
size: -
CDR3: CASSRGLGDEKLFF
DNA: TGTGCCAGCTCCCGGGGACTTGGGGATGAAAAACTGTTTTTT

D: TRBD1
V: TRBV5-1
J: TRBJ1-1
size: -
CDR3: CASSPLQGYTEAFF
DNA: TGCGCCAGCAGCCCGTTACAGGGGTACACTGAAGCTTTCTTT

D: TRBD1
V: TRBV10-3
J: TRBJ1-1
size: -
CDR3: CAISESGTGGLMNTEAFF
DNA: TGTGCCATCAGTGAGAGCGGGACAGGGGGTTTAATGAACACTGAAGCTTTCTTT

D: -
V: TRBV28
J: TRBJ1-6
size: -
CDR3: CASSPAGGNNSPLHF
DNA: TGTGCCAGCAGCCCCGCGGGGGGGAATAATTCACCCCTCCACTTT

D: -
V: TRBV5-1
J: TRBJ1-1
size: -
CDR3: CASSLAGGYTEAFF
DNA: TGCGCCAGCAGCTTGGCTGGGGGGTACACTGAAGCTTTCTTT

D: TRBD1
V: TRBV19
J: TRBJ2-5
size: -
CDR3: CASSIRTGVQETQYF
DNA: TGTGCCAGTAGTATCCGGACAGGGGTGCAAGAGACCCAGTACTTC

D: TRBD2
V: TRBV6-5
J: TRBJ2-7
size: -
CDR3: CATSAPGGSSYEQYF
DNA: TGTGCCACCTCGGCCCCGGGCGGGAGCTCCTACGAGCAGTACTTC

D: TRBD2
V: TRBV18
J: TRBJ2-3
size: -
CDR3: CASSPKQRDHRGDTQYF
DNA: TGTGCCAGCTCACCGAAACAGCGGGACCATAGGGGAGATACGCAGTATTTT

D: TRBD1
V: TRBV2
J: TRBJ1-1
size: -
CDR3: CASSWGQGSTEAFF
DNA: TGTGCCAGCAGCTGGGGACAGGGGAGCACTGAAGCTTTCTTT

D: TRBD1
V: TRBV18
J: TRBJ1-2
size: -
CDR3: CASSPPGQGFGYTF
DNA: TGTGCCAGCTCACCACCGGGACAGGGTTTTGGCTACACCTTC

D: -
V: TRBV7-9
J: TRBJ2-1
size: -
CDR3: CASVLPGVNEQFF
DNA: TGTGCCAGCGTCCTGCCGGGGGTCAATGAGCAGTTCTTC

D: TRBD2
V: TRBV11-2
J: TRBJ2-1
size: -
CDR3: CASSPRGGSNEQFF
DNA: TGTGCCAGCAGCCCGCGGGGGGGCTCAAATGAGCAGTTCTTC

D: TRBD2
V: TRBV5-1
J: TRBJ2-1
size: -
CDR3: CASSLVPSGSYNEQFF
DNA: TGCGCCAGCAGCTTGGTGCCTAGCGGGAGTTACAATGAGCAGTTCTTC

D: -
V: TRBV19
J: TRBJ1-4
size: -
CDR3: CASEGGSTNEKLFF
DNA: TGTGCCAGCGAGGGGGGGTCGACTAATGAAAAACTGTTTTTT

D: -
V: TRBV11-1
J: TRBJ1-6
size: -
CDR3: CASTRGGADNSPLHF
DNA: TGTGCCAGCACCCGTGGAGGGGCGGATAATTCACCCCTCCACTTT

D: -
V: TRBV30
J: TRBJ1-1
size: -
CDR3: CAGHRRENTEAFF
DNA: TGTGCCGGTCATCGGCGGGAGAACACTGAAGCTTTCTTT

D: -
V: TRBV4-3
J: TRBJ2-7
size: many
CDR3: CASSQEGAGSGYEQYF
DNA: TGCGCCAGCAGCCAAGAAGGGGCGGGGAGCGGCTACGAGCAGTACTTC

D: TRBD1
V: TRBV5-4
J: TRBJ2-1
size: -
CDR3: CASSLGPSGQGIDEQFF
DNA: TGTGCCAGCAGCTTGGGGCCCTCAGGACAGGGGATTGATGAGCAGTTCTTC

D: -
V: TRBV10-3
J: TRBJ2-2
size: -
CDR3: CAISEQGRGAGELFF
DNA: TGTGCCATCAGTGAGCAGGGGCGAGGTGCCGGGGAGCTGTTTTTT

D: TRBD1
V: TRBV19
J: TRBJ1-5
size: -
CDR3: CASQRGTGNQPQHF
DNA: TGTGCCAGCCAGAGAGGGACAGGGAATCAGCCCCAGCATTTT

D: TRBD1
V: TRBV30
J: TRBJ1-2
size: -
CDR3: CASPGTAPIRGYGYTF
DNA: TGTGCCTCCCCCGGGACAGCCCCCATTAGAGGCTATGGCTACACCTTC

D: -
V: TRBV28
J: TRBJ1-5
size: -
CDR3: CASKRGDQPQHF
DNA: TGTGCCAGCAAAAGGGGCGATCAGCCCCAGCATTTT

D: TRBD1
V: TRBV25-1
J: TRBJ2-3
size: -
CDR3: CASSDPKTGVPDTQYF
DNA: TGTGCCAGCAGTGACCCAAAGACAGGGGTCCCAGATACGCAGTATTTT

D: TRBD2
V: TRBV7-9
J: TRBJ2-1
size: -
CDR3: CASSPQTGTSGVEQFF
DNA: TGTGCCAGCAGCCCCCAAACCGGGACTAGCGGAGTAGAGCAGTTCTTC

D: TRBD1
V: TRBV4-1
J: TRBJ1-4
size: -
CDR3: CASSHRQGKSATNEKLFF
DNA: TGCGCCAGCAGCCATCGACAGGGGAAGTCCGCGACTAATGAAAAACTGTTTTTT

D: TRBD1
V: TRBV28
J: TRBJ1-6
size: -
CDR3: CASSFPGTGGYSPLHF
DNA: TGTGCCAGCAGTTTCCCCGGGACAGGGGGTTATTCACCCCTCCACTTT

D: -
V: TRBV29-1
J: TRBJ2-1
size: -
CDR3: CSVAFAVGLGAFNEQFF
DNA: TGCAGCGTCGCCTTTGCGGTAGGCCTTGGCGCGTTCAATGAGCAGTTCTTC

D: -
V: TRBV4-1
J: TRBJ1-2
size: -
CDR3: CASSQDQLLSRGGYTF
DNA: TGCGCCAGCAGCCAAGATCAACTTTTATCGAGGGGGGGCTACACCTTC

D: TRBD1
V: TRBV6-5
J: TRBJ1-2
size: -
CDR3: CASSSRGPNGYTF
DNA: TGTGCCAGCAGTTCCAGGGGGCCTAATGGCTACACCTTC

D: -
V: TRBV28
J: TRBJ2-7
size: -
CDR3: CASSSPSRFRSYEQYF
DNA: TGTGCCAGCAGTTCCCCAAGCCGGTTCCGGAGCTACGAGCAGTACTTC

D: -
V: TRBV30
J: TRBJ1-2
size: -
CDR3: CAWFGGANYGYTF
DNA: TGTGCCTGGTTCGGGGGAGCTAACTATGGCTACACCTTC